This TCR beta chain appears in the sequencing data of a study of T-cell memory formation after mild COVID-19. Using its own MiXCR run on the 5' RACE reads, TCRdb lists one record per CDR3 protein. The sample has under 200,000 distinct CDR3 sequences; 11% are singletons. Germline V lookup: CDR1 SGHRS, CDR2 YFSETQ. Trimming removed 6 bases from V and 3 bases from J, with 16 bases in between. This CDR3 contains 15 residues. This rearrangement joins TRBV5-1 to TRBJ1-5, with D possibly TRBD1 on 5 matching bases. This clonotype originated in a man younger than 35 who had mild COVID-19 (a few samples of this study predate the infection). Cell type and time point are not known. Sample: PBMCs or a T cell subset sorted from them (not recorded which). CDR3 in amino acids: CASKKTQGDNQPQHF. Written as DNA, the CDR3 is TGCGCCAGCAAGAAGACCCAGGGAGACAATCAGCCCCAGCATTTT.